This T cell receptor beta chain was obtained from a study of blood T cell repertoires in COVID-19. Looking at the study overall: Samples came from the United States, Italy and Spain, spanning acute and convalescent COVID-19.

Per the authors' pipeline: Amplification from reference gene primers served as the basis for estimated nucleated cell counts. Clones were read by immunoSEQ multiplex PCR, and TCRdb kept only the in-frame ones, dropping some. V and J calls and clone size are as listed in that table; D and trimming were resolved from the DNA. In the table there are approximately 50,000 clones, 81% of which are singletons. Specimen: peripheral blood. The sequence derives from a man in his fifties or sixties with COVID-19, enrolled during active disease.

CDR3 nucleotide sequence: TGTGCCACCAGCAGAGATGCGGGATCTGGAAACACCATATATTTT. It translates to CATSRDAGSGNTIYF. The genes are TRBV15 and TRBJ1-3; D is ambiguous. The CDR3 has 15 residues. V gave up 0 bases and J gave up 1 base, with 7 bases separating them. The V gene's germline CDR1 is LNHNV and CDR2 YYDKDF (reference sequence). Based on the CDR3 plus reference TRBV15 and TRBJ1-3, the full variable domain is DAMVIQNPRYQVTQFGKPVTLSCSQTLNHNVMYWYQQKSSQAPKLLFHYYDKDFNNEADTPDNFQSRRPNTSFCFLDIRSPGLGDTAMYLCATSRDAGSGNTIYFGEGSWLTVV.